A single sample gave rise to the 28 T cell receptor beta chains below, sequenced in a study of vaccination and CD4 T cells after COVID-19. Treatment indicated: approximately 9-day PBMC culture with coronavirus spike peptide pools or control peptides (ViraFEST assay). Oncomine TCR Beta short-read sequencing was applied to DNA from cultured CD4+ T cells. From the PCR reads, TCRdb called clonotypes with MiXCR, one entry per CDR3 protein. Of 20,000 to 30,000 distinct CDR3 sequences in the sample, approximately 67% were seen once. Their antigens are not known. Sequenced here: CD4+ T cells from blood, cultured in vitro, sampled after SARS-CoV-2 vaccination. The receptors originated from a human donor who received a COVID-19 vaccine.

V usage is TRBV2 and J usage is TRBJ2-7; D tentatively fits TRBD1 or TRBD2 (6 bases each). Germline-derived CDR1 and CDR2 are SNHLY and FYNNEI. V gave up 7 bases and J gave up 0 bases, with 19 bases separating them. This CDR3 spans 16 amino acids. The CDR3 DNA is TGTGCCAGCACCAACCGACGGGGGCCCTTCTCCTACGAGCAGTACTTC. Its protein product is CASTNRRGPFSYEQYF.

The chain recombines TRBV6-1 with TRBJ2-2; the D gene is possibly TRBD2 (7 bases). The CDR3 covers 14 residues. CDR1 MNHNS and CDR2 SASEGT come from the germline V gene. Trimming removed 4 bases at V and 5 bases at J, with 11 bases between. CDR3: CASSVGGGTGELFF. The CDR3 nucleotides read TGTGCCAGCAGTGTAGGGGGGGGGACCGGGGAGCTGTTTTTT.

The J gene is TRBJ1-5, the V gene TRBV2; 8 bases are shared with TRBD1. The CDR3 covers 15 residues. CDR1 is SNHLY and CDR2 is FYNNEI in the germline V gene. V trimming: 3 bases; J trimming: 6 bases; junction bases outside the gene matches: 7. The CDR3 DNA sequence: TGTGCCAGCAGTGATTGGGGCAGGGGGCTTCAGCCCCAGCATTTT. Residues: CASSDWGRGLQPQHF.

This rearrangement joins TRBV6-1 to TRBJ1-3, with 9 bases matching TRBD1. V lost 3 bases and J lost 4; bases outside the gene matches: 1. The CDR3 runs 14 residues. Germline lookup yields CDR1 MNHNS and CDR2 SASEGT. The CDR3 loop is CASSEGQGGNTIYF. CDR3 sequence (DNA): TGTGCCAGCAGTGAGGGACAGGGCGGAAACACCATATATTTT.

The chain combines TRBV19 with TRBJ2-7; tentatively, D is TRBD1 (7 bases). This CDR3 region has 15 residues. The V gene's germline CDR1 is LNHDA and CDR2 SQIVND (reference sequence). V lost 3 bases and J lost 3, with 15 bases in between. In DNA, the CDR3 is TGTGCCAGTAGTATCGGTGGAGGGGGCATCTACGAGCAGTACTTC. Its translation is CASSIGGGGIYEQYF. The whole variable domain, filled in from reference TRBV19 and TRBJ2-7, reads DGGITQSPKYLFRKEGQNVTLSCEQNLNHDAMYWYRQDPGQGLRLIYYSQIVNDFQKGDIAEGYSVSREKKESFPLTVTSAQKNPTAFYLCASSIGGGGIYEQYFGPGTRLTVT.

The chain carries TRBV9 and TRBJ2-3; 7 positions agree with TRBD2. J lost 0 bases, V lost 4 bases, and 5 bases had no gene match. The CDR3 has 15 residues. Germline values: CDR1 SGDLS, CDR2 YYNGEE. The CDR3 loop is CASSTSGTSTDTQYF. For the CDR3, the DNA is TGTGCCAGCAGCACGAGCGGGACTAGCACAGATACGCAGTATTTT.

The chain employs TRBV2 and TRBJ1-1; a possible D gene is TRBD1 (6 bases). Per germline, CDR1 SNHLY and CDR2 FYNNEI. This CDR3 spans 14 amino acids. V lost 8 bases and J 1 base, leaving 14 bases between the germline ends. The CDR3 sequence is CASGGVDRNTEAFF. CDR3 nucleotides: TGTGCCAGCGGGGGTGTGGACAGGAACACTGAAGCTTTCTTT.

V is TRBV27 and J is TRBJ2-5; no firm D call. CDR3 length: 14 residues. Germline assignment: CDR1 MNHEY and CDR2 SMNVEV (reference sequence). V was shortened by 3 bases and J by 4 bases, with 12 bases between the two germline ends. For the CDR3, the DNA is TGTGCCAGCAGTTTCAGGCGGCAGCTAGAGACCCAGTACTTC. This codes for CASSFRRQLETQYF.

This clonotype was recorded a few times. The chain is built from TRBV20-1 and TRBJ2-2; 8 nucleotides agree with TRBD2. Germline assignment: CDR1 DFQATT and CDR2 SNEGSKA (reference sequence). The CDR3 is made up of 14 amino acids. Germline trimming cut 3 bases from V and 4 bases from J; bases unmatched to any gene: 4. In nucleotides, the CDR3 is TGCAGTGCTAGCTTCGGGGGGGGCACCGGGGAGCTGTTTTTT. It yields the protein CSASFGGGTGELFF.

This clonotype was detected only a few times. The chain has TRBV7-2 and TRBJ1-1; D is unclear. Germline V gene sequence: CDR1 SGHTA, CDR2 FQGNSA. The CDR3 runs 13 residues. Trimming removed 1 base from V and 4 bases from J, with 7 bases in between. As DNA, the CDR3 is TGTGCCAGCAGCTTAGAAAGGGCCACTGAAGCTTTCTTT. Protein: CASSLERATEAFF.

This clonotype occurred a few times. The J gene is TRBJ1-1, the V gene TRBV6-1; the D is unclear. Trimming removed 8 bases from V and 10 bases from J, with 20 bases in between. CDR3 length: 13 residues. Per the germline V gene, CDR1 is MNHNS and CDR2 is SASEGT. CDR3 sequence reads: CASLGPHPAGAFF. Written as DNA, the CDR3 is TGTGCCAGCCTTGGACCTCACCCTGCAGGAGCTTTCTTT.

In this sample, this clonotype turned up a few times. The V and J genes are TRBV5-4 and TRBJ1-2, with D tentatively TRBD1 (6 bases). This CDR3 is built from 15 residues. V lost 4 bases and J 2 bases, leaving 15 bases between the germline ends. Germline lookup yields CDR1 SGHNT and CDR2 YYREEE (reference sequence). CDR3 sequence (DNA): TGTGCCAGCAGCGGAGCCGGGACAACGAACTATGGCTACACCTTC. Protein product: CASSGAGTTNYGYTF. Based on the CDR3 plus reference TRBV5-4 and TRBJ1-2, the full variable domain is ETGVTQSPTHLIKTRGQQVTLRCSSQSGHNTVSWYQQALGQGPQFIFQYYREEENGRGNFPPRFSGLQFPNYSSELNVNALELDDSALYLCASSGAGTTNYGYTFGSGTRLTVV.

This clonotype was observed a single time. This chain links TRBV5-4 with TRBJ2-3; perhaps TRBD1 as D (8 bases). Germline V lookup: CDR1 SGHNT, CDR2 YYREEE (reference sequence). CDR3 length: 16 residues. V lost 4 bases, J lost 0 bases, and 15 bases lay in between. CDR3 in amino acids: CASSRQGRGSTDTQYF. The DNA for the CDR3 is TGTGCCAGCAGCCGACAGGGGAGGGGAAGCACAGATACGCAGTATTTT.

V gene TRBV12-3 or TRBV12-4 combines with J gene TRBJ2-3; 9 bases fit TRBD2. V lost 3 bases to trimming and J lost 6 bases; unmatched junction nucleotides: 16. This CDR3 contains 18 residues. For the CDR3, the DNA is TGTGCCAGCAGTTTTTATGAGGGGCGAGCGGGGGGAGCTGATACGCAGTATTTT. Translated: CASSFYEGRAGGADTQYF.

The chain is built from TRBV20-1 and TRBJ1-2, with 10 bases identical to TRBD1. CDR1 and CDR2 (germline): DFQATT, SNEGSKA (reference sequence). Trimming took 3 bases from V and 8 from J; bases not matched to a gene: 9. CDR3 length: 14 amino acids. The CDR3 spells CSASGTGDWGGYTF. In DNA form, the CDR3 reads TGCAGTGCTAGCGGGACAGGGGATTGGGGGGGCTACACCTTC.

The chain combines TRBV2 with TRBJ1-5; D ambiguous. The germline CDR1 and CDR2 sequences are SNHLY and FYNNEI. V was cut by 2 bases and J by 11 bases, with 13 bases left in between. This CDR3 has 13 amino acids. The CDR3 sequence: CASSERWGRSQHF. CDR3 sequence (DNA): TGTGCCAGCAGTGAAAGGTGGGGTAGGTCCCAGCATTTT.

The chain combines TRBV25-1 with TRBJ2-5; D is perhaps TRBD1 or TRBD2 (5 bases each). CDR3 length equals 19 residues. From germline, CDR1 is MGHDK and CDR2 SYGVNS. V lost 2 bases and J lost 1, with 23 bases in between. CDR3 in DNA: TGTGCCAGCAGTGAACTGGGGACGGTCTATACGGCGACCCAAGAGACCCAGTACTTC. This encodes CASSELGTVYTATQETQYF.

This sequence joins TRBV20-1 and TRBJ1-1; the D is unclear. There are 13 residues in the CDR3. Trimming cost V 6 bases and J 5 bases, with 16 bases left between them. From germline, CDR1 is DFQATT and CDR2 SNEGSKA (reference sequence). CDR3 DNA: TGCAGTGCCGAACTATTCGACACAACTGAAGCTTTCTTT. Its translation: CSAELFDTTEAFF.

The chain couples TRBV10-3 to TRBJ1-1; the match to TRBD1 covers 7 bases. Germline values: CDR1 ENHRY, CDR2 SYGVKD. The V segment lost 4 bases and the J segment 4 bases; nucleotides outside the gene matches: 9. This CDR3 comprises 15 residues. In nucleotides, the CDR3 is TGTGCCATCAGTGCCAAAGCAACAGGGGTCACTGAAGCTTTCTTT. Its protein product is CAISAKATGVTEAFF.

This sequence joins TRBV30 and TRBJ1-6; 7 bases are shared with TRBD1. Germline loops: CDR1 GTSNPN, CDR2 SVGIG (reference sequence). Germline trimming cut 2 bases from V and 7 bases from J; bases unmatched to any gene: 5. CDR3 length equals 14 residues. The CDR3 region has the DNA TGTGCCTGGAGTTCCGGACAGGACAATTCACCCCTCCACTTT. This sequence encodes CAWSSGQDNSPLHF.

This sequence joins TRBV6-1 and TRBJ1-5; maybe TRBD1 (6 bases). Germline values: CDR1 MNHNS, CDR2 SASEGT. The CDR3 totals 16 residues. V was shortened by 6 bases and J by 1 base, with 16 bases between the two germline ends. The CDR3 sequence is CASRTGGSLSNQPQHF. The CDR3 DNA is TGTGCCAGCAGGACAGGCGGGTCTCTCAGCAATCAGCCCCAGCATTTT.

The chain couples TRBV20-1 to TRBJ2-5, with D possibly called TRBD1 or TRBD2 (5 bases each). CDR1 and CDR2 (germline): DFQATT, SNEGSKA (reference sequence). The CDR3 is made up of 16 amino acids. The V gene lost 2 bases and the J gene lost 2 bases, with 18 bases spanning the gap. CDR3 DNA sequence: TGCAGTGCTAGACTACCGGGACGGCGCCTTCAAGAGACCCAGTACTTC. The encoded protein is CSARLPGRRLQETQYF.

V is TRBV11-3 and J is TRBJ2-3; a weak D match, TRBD1 (6 bases). CDR3 length: 14 amino acids. V lost 5 bases, J lost 2 bases, and 11 bases lay in between. CDR1 and CDR2 from the germline V gene are SGHNT and YENEEA. Here the CDR3 reads CASSRGQITDTQYF. DNA of the CDR3: TGTGCCAGCAGCCGTGGACAGATCACAGATACGCAGTATTTT.

The chain links TRBV7-3 to TRBJ2-3, with D perhaps TRBD1 (5 bases). Germline CDR1 is SGHTA and CDR2 is FQGTGA. Trimming took 5 bases from V and 3 from J, leaving 12 bases between them. The CDR3 runs 14 residues. The CDR3 DNA reads TGTGCCAGCAGCCTGCGACAGAGGACAGATACGCAGTATTTT. Its translation: CASSLRQRTDTQYF.

The V and J genes are TRBV7-2 and TRBJ2-7, with D maybe TRBD2 (5 bases). Per germline, CDR1 SGHTA and CDR2 FQGNSA. V shed 5 bases and J shed 3 bases, with 17 bases lying between them. The CDR3 spans 15 residues. DNA of the CDR3: TGTGCCAGCAGCCCCCAATCGGCCAGCGGCTACGAGCAGTACTTC. Residues: CASSPQSASGYEQYF.

This clonotype came up once. This sequence joins TRBV11-3 and TRBJ2-7; 9 nucleotides match TRBD1. CDR1 and CDR2 from the germline V gene are SGHNT and YENEEA. The CDR3 contains 14 residues. After removal of 4 bases from V and 2 bases from J, the junction contained 3 bases not matched to a gene. The CDR3 region has the DNA TGTGCCAGCAGCTCCCGACAGGGGGCCTACGAGCAGTACTTC. Protein: CASSSRQGAYEQYF.

The chain has TRBV6-1 and TRBJ1-2; D remains unclear. The germline V gene encodes CDR1 MNHNS and CDR2 SASEGT. The V end lost 7 bases, the J end lost 1 base, and 10 bases lay between the germline ends. This CDR3 is built from 13 residues. The CDR3 loop reads CASNRRDNYGYTF. The DNA of the CDR3 is TGTGCCAGCAATAGACGGGATAACTATGGCTACACCTTC.

The V and J genes are TRBV7-8 and TRBJ2-7; D may be TRBD2 (5 bases). Germline CDR1 and CDR2: SGHVS and FQNEAQ. V gave up 1 base and J gave up 0 bases, with 7 bases separating them. The CDR3 consists of 14 residues. CDR3 in amino acids: CASSLVGLSYEQYF. DNA of the CDR3: TGTGCCAGCAGCTTAGTCGGACTCTCCTACGAGCAGTACTTC. Variable domain in full (rest from reference TRBV7-8 and TRBJ2-7): GAGVSQSPRYKVAKRGQDVALRCDPISGHVSLFWYQQALGQGPEFLTYFQNEAQLDKSGLPSDRFFAERPEGSVSTLKIQRTQQEDSAVYLCASSLVGLSYEQYFGPGTRLTVT.